These 28 T cell receptor beta chains came from one sample sequenced in a study of shared clonotypes between healthy human individuals. Using immunoSEQ multiplex PCR, the repertoire was profiled, and TCRdb retains in-frame clones only, with some absent. The table includes about 1 million clones, approximately 78% detected once. The sequenced sample was memory CD4+ T cells from PBMCs. Described subset: CD45RA-negative fraction. The receptors derive from a man aged 18 to 30 in good health. Some clones in this sample may be carry-over from other donors' samples.

This clone has just a few counts. This sequence joins TRBV4-2 and TRBJ2-7; 11 nucleotides agree with TRBD1. Germline CDR1 and CDR2: LGHNA and YNFKEQ. CDR3 length equals 15 residues. J lost 4 bases, V lost 5 bases, and 7 bases had no gene match. The DNA of the CDR3 is TGTGCCAGCAGCTTGACCGGGACAGGGGGATACGAGCAGTACTTC. Protein sequence: CASSLTGTGGYEQYF.

The rearrangement joins TRBV4-1 to TRBJ2-7, with D uncertain. The V gene's germline CDR1 is MGHRA and CDR2 YSYEKL. With 1 base removed from V and 3 bases from J, the gap between germline ends came to 13 bases. The CDR3 spans 15 residues. The DNA for the CDR3 is TGCGCCAGCAGCCAAGTTCCCGTACCCTACTACGAGCAGTACTTC. It codes for CASSQVPVPYYEQYF.

The chain employs TRBV28 and TRBJ2-7; 7 bases are a match to TRBD1. This CDR3 comprises 12 residues. The V gene end was trimmed by 5 bases and the J gene end by 12 bases; junction bases not matched to a gene: 10. Germline CDR1 and CDR2: MDHEN and SYDVKM. CDR3 bases: TGTGCCAGCAGTACGGACAGGCCCCGAACGTACTTC. Translated, it gives CASSTDRPRTYF.

This chain connects TRBV28 to TRBJ2-6; no clear D gene. V lost 11 bases and J lost 0, with 20 bases in between. Germline V gene lookup returns CDR1 MDHEN and CDR2 SYDVKM. The CDR3 extends over 17 amino acids. CDR3 amino acids: CAVGLASAFSGANVLTF. CDR3 coding DNA: TGTGCCGTCGGCTTGGCGTCCGCATTCTCTGGGGCCAACGTCCTGACTTTC.

The chain recombines TRBV11-1 with TRBJ1-1, with 9 positions matching TRBD1. The CDR3 runs to 14 residues. J was trimmed by 5 bases and V by 5 bases; bases with no gene match: 6. Per the germline V gene, CDR1 is SGHAT and CDR2 is FQDESV (reference sequence). CDR3 DNA: TGTGCCAGCAGCATGGACAGGGGTTTGACTGAAGCTTTCTTT. Translating it yields CASSMDRGLTEAFF.

The chain combines TRBV11-2 with TRBJ1-2; no reliable D call. The CDR3 has 16 amino acids. Germline V gene sequence: CDR1 SGHAT, CDR2 FQNNGV. V lost 1 base and J 6 bases, leaving 18 bases between the germline ends. The CDR3 region is CASSLGPSNGQNGYTF. The CDR3 DNA follows: TGTGCCAGCAGCTTAGGGCCCAGTAACGGCCAGAATGGCTACACCTTC. The variable domain in full, with the rest retrieved from reference TRBV11-2 and TRBJ1-2, is EAGVAQSPRYKIIEKRQSVAFWCNPISGHATLYWYQQILGQGPKLLIQFQNNGVVDDSQLPKDRFSAERLKGVDSTLKIQPAKLEDSAVYLCASSLGPSNGQNGYTFGSGTRLTVV.

With regard to this clone: Other DNA variants within this sample encode the same CDR3. The rearrangement links TRBV28 to TRBJ1-5; D remains ambiguous. The CDR3 spans 11 residues. V was pared by 6 bases and J by 5 bases, with 5 bases between. The germline V gene encodes CDR1 MDHEN and CDR2 SYDVKM. The CDR3 loop is CASSYDQPQHF. The CDR3 coding sequence is TGTGCCAGCAGCTACGATCAGCCCCAGCATTTT.

V usage is TRBV4-1 and J usage is TRBJ1-2, with unresolved D. The CDR3 is made up of 15 amino acids. Looked up from germline, CDR1 is MGHRA and CDR2 is YSYEKL. V lost 1 base and J 0 bases, leaving 9 bases between the germline ends. The CDR3 bases are TGCGCCAGCAGCCAAGGCAGGAGCGCTAACTATGGCTACACCTTC. Translation gives CASSQGRSANYGYTF.

This clone was detected only a few times. The chain uses TRBV4-2 and TRBJ2-7; 13 nucleotides line up with TRBD2. The CDR3 spans 17 residues. Per the germline V gene, CDR1 is LGHNA and CDR2 is YNFKEQ. V lost 4 bases, J lost 3 bases, and 9 bases stayed unmatched. CDR3: CASSPWTSGSRSYEQYF. Here the CDR3 DNA reads TGTGCCAGCAGCCCATGGACTAGCGGGAGTCGAAGCTACGAGCAGTACTTC.

The chain uses TRBV19 and TRBJ2-7, with 10 bases aligning to TRBD2. Germline CDR1 and CDR2: LNHDA and SQIVND (reference sequence). J was trimmed by 6 bases and V by 3 bases; bases with no gene match: 8. This CDR3 is 15 amino acids long. CDR3 protein: CASSIGGTSVREQYF. CDR3 bases: TGTGCCAGTAGTATTGGCGGGACTAGCGTCCGCGAGCAGTACTTC.

Of note for this clone: Additional DNA sequences in this sample encode the identical CDR3. The rearrangement uses TRBV29-1 and TRBJ2-5; TRBD2 matches at 7 bases. Germline CDR1 is SQVTM and CDR2 is ANQGSEA. After removal of 7 bases from V and 4 bases from J, the junction contained 0 bases not matched to a gene. The CDR3 is 10 residues long. The CDR3 DNA reads as TGCAGCGGCGGGAGAGAGACCCAGTACTTC. Its translation: CSGGRETQYF.

This clone showed up many times. The CDR3 nucleotides are TGTGCCTGGAGGGAAAGACAGGGGTCTGTGGTGGCTTTCTTT. It translates to CAWRERQGSVVAFF. This rearrangement joins TRBV30 to TRBJ1-1, with 8 bases that match TRBD1. Trimming at V came to 3 bases and at J to 11 bases, leaving 14 bases not matched to a gene. The CDR3 runs to 14 residues. The germline V gene encodes CDR1 GTSNPN and CDR2 SVGIG (reference sequence).

CDR3 DNA: TGTGCCAGTAGTTCCCGTGGGGGGGTGGAGACCCAGTACTTC. Translated, it gives CASSSRGGVETQYF. The chain uses TRBV19 and TRBJ2-5; 7 bases agree with TRBD2. The CDR3 is 14 amino acids. CDR1 is LNHDA, CDR2 SQIVND, per germline (reference sequence). Trimming cost V 5 bases and J 5 bases; bases outside gene matches: 8.

V usage is TRBV7-2 and J usage is TRBJ1-3; D might be TRBD1 (5 bases). Germline lookup yields CDR1 SGHTA and CDR2 FQGNSA. V was cut by 5 bases and J by 4 bases, with 15 bases left in between. The CDR3 has 15 amino acids. CDR3 in DNA: TGTGCCAGCAGCCTGGGGGGGATCGTGGGAAACACCATATATTTT. It yields the protein CASSLGGIVGNTIYF.

This clone occurred a few times. Different DNA sequences within this sample yield the same CDR3. The chain carries TRBV7-9 and TRBJ1-2, with D unresolved. The CDR3 totals 15 residues. V was cut by 1 base and J by 0 bases, with 9 bases left in between. Germline CDR1 is SEHNR and CDR2 is FQNEAQ (reference sequence). The chain's CDR3 is CASSLGQAPNYGYTF. DNA for the CDR3: TGTGCCAGCAGCTTAGGCCAGGCCCCTAACTATGGCTACACCTTC.

The chain is built from TRBV25-1 and TRBJ2-5; 9 positions agree with TRBD2. The CDR3 length is 17 residues. Germline assignment: CDR1 MGHDK and CDR2 SYGVNS. Losses at the gene ends were 5 bases for V and 0 bases for J; bases not matched to a gene: 10. The DNA for the CDR3 is TGTGCCAGCAGTCCAAGGGGACTAGCTGTGTACCAAGAGACCCAGTACTTC. Residues: CASSPRGLAVYQETQYF.

The CDR3 region is CSVGENYEQYF. The CDR3 coding sequence is TGCAGCGTTGGCGAGAACTACGAGCAGTACTTC. V is TRBV29-1 and J is TRBJ2-7; no definite D call. The CDR3 sequence is 11 residues long. Trimming cost V 4 bases and J 3 bases, with 7 bases left between them. Germline values: CDR1 SQVTM, CDR2 ANQGSEA.

In this sample, this clone turned up a few times. The chain links TRBV30 to TRBJ2-7, with 11 bases lining up with TRBD2. V gave up 3 bases and J gave up 6 bases; unmatched junction bases: 4. The CDR3 totals 13 residues. Germline V gives CDR1 GTSNPN, CDR2 SVGIG (reference sequence). The CDR3 DNA is TGTGCCTGGAGACTAGCGGGAGCTAGCGAGCAGTACTTC. Translation gives CAWRLAGASEQYF. Based on the CDR3 plus reference TRBV30 and TRBJ2-7, the full variable domain is SQTIHQWPATLVQPVGSPLSLECTVEGTSNPNLYWYRQAAGRGLQLLFYSVGIGQISSEVPQNLSASRPQDRQFILSSKKLLLSDSGFYLCAWRLAGASEQYFGPGTRLTVT.

The genes are TRBV20-1 and TRBJ1-2, with no clear D. Germline-derived CDR1 and CDR2 are DFQATT and SNEGSKA (reference sequence). Trimming shortened V by 0 bases and J by 8 bases, and 4 bases separated the two germline ends. The CDR3 runs 10 residues. In DNA form, the CDR3 reads TGCAGTGCTAGAGAGGAGGGCTACACCTTC. This codes for CSAREEGYTF.

This clone was recorded a few times. At the DNA level, this CDR3 is encoded by other sequences in the same sample as well. The chain couples TRBV14 to TRBJ1-1, with a possible D match to TRBD1 (6 bases). Per the germline V gene, CDR1 is SGHDN and CDR2 is FVKESK. The CDR3 covers 14 residues. Trimming pared 4 bases from V and 5 bases from J, leaving 14 bases between. CDR3 nucleotides: TGTGCCAGCAGCCTAAATAGGGGGGGGACTGAAGCTTTCTTT. Translating gives CASSLNRGGTEAFF. The entire variable domain, with the rest obtained from reference TRBV14 and TRBJ1-1, is as follows: EAGVTQFPSHSVIEKGQTVTLRCDPISGHDNLYWYRRVMGKEIKFLLHFVKESKQDESGMPNNRFLAERTGGTYSTLKVQPAELEDSGVYFCASSLNRGGTEAFFGQGTRLTVV.

The V and J genes are TRBV28 and TRBJ1-2; 9 bases map to TRBD1. The length of the CDR3 is 14 residues. Germline V CDR1 and CDR2: MDHEN, SYDVKM. J was trimmed by 4 bases and V by 4 bases; bases with no gene match: 4. The DNA of the CDR3 is TGTGCCAGCAGTTCGTCACAGGGGGCCTATGGCTACACCTTC. It yields the protein CASSSSQGAYGYTF.

The chain combines TRBV5-1 with TRBJ1-1; D unclear. V lost 2 bases and J 1 base, leaving 12 bases between the germline ends. The germline CDR1 and CDR2 sequences are SGHRS and YFSETQ. The CDR3 has 15 amino acids. The CDR3 sequence is CASSLVPAGNTEAFF. The CDR3 DNA follows: TGCGCCAGCAGCTTAGTACCCGCAGGGAACACTGAAGCTTTCTTT. Drawing the rest from reference TRBV5-1 and TRBJ1-1, the complete variable domain is KAGVTQTPRYLIKTRGQQVTLSCSPISGHRSVSWYQQTPGQGLQFLFEYFSETQRNKGNFPGRFSGRQFSNSRSEMNVSTLELGDSALYLCASSLVPAGNTEAFFGQGTRLTVV.

In this sample, this clone turned up a few times. The J gene is TRBJ2-3, the V gene TRBV5-1, with 12 bases matching TRBD1. V lost 0 bases to trimming and J lost 5 bases; unmatched junction nucleotides: 4. Germline values: CDR1 SGHRS, CDR2 YFSETQ. This CDR3 region has 16 residues. The CDR3 DNA follows: TGCGCCAGCAGCTTGGCCGGGACAGGGGGCGGAGATACGCAGTATTTT. This translates into CASSLAGTGGGDTQYF.

The chain joins TRBV19 to TRBJ1-5; D perhaps matches TRBD1 (5 bases). V lost 8 bases and J 7 bases, leaving 18 bases between the germline ends. CDR1 and CDR2 from the germline V gene are LNHDA and SQIVND (reference sequence). The CDR3 contains 14 residues. CDR3 loop: CASRAWGGRQPQHF. The DNA for the CDR3 is TGTGCCAGTCGGGCGTGGGGGGGAAGGCAGCCCCAGCATTTT.

This chain connects TRBV19 to TRBJ2-3, with 8 bases matching TRBD2. CDR3 length equals 17 residues. The germline V gene has CDR1 LNHDA and CDR2 SQIVND (reference sequence). With 2 bases clipped from V and 4 bases from J, the junction kept 11 bases outside the gene matches. In DNA, the CDR3 is TGTGCCAGTAGTATACCTGAGAGCGGGAGAGGCGCAGATACGCAGTATTTT. Protein product: CASSIPESGRGADTQYF.

The chain has TRBV9 and TRBJ2-5; 12 bases agree with TRBD1. Germline assignment: CDR1 SGDLS and CDR2 YYNGEE. This CDR3 comprises 16 residues. V shed 3 bases, J shed 5 bases, and the junction held 8 bases outside the gene matches. The CDR3 here is CASSAGDRGRGETQYF. The CDR3 DNA reads as TGTGCCAGCAGCGCGGGGGACAGGGGGCGCGGGGAGACCCAGTACTTC.

The chain links TRBV7-6 to TRBJ1-3; D not resolved. This CDR3 region has 15 residues. The germline V gene encodes CDR1 SGHVS and CDR2 FNYEAQ. V shed 5 bases and J shed 0 bases, with 11 bases lying between them. CDR3: CASSLRRGSGNTIYF. In nucleotides, the CDR3 is TGTGCCAGCAGCCTGCGACGAGGCTCTGGAAACACCATATATTTT.

The chain couples TRBV7-8 to TRBJ2-7, with 8 bases lining up with TRBD2. This CDR3 is 15 amino acids long. Germline loops: CDR1 SGHVS, CDR2 FQNEAQ. J lost 4 bases, V lost 1 base, and 6 bases had no gene match. DNA of the CDR3: TGTGCCAGCAGCTTAGTAAGAAGCGGGAGTTACGAGCAGTACTTC. It translates to CASSLVRSGSYEQYF.